These 7 T cell receptor beta chains were all obtained from the same sample, sequenced in a study of persistence of HIV-infected CD4 T cells. An overlapping HIV-1 Gag peptide pool stimulated these cells at about 0.94 ug/peptide/mL. Responding CD4+ T cells were sorted by upregulation of both CD40 ligand and CD69. These receptors' antigens are unknown. This was the immunoSEQ version 4 assay in survey mode. This table comes from immunoSEQ multiplex PCR, and its TCRdb copy is limited to in-frame clones, with some not included. The sample contains some 9,200 clones, approximately 77% of which appear only once. The sample consisted of CD4+ T cells sorted from PBMCs after approximately 19-hour stimulation, taken from a patient who received antiretroviral therapy. The receptors derive from an adult woman with HIV who was CMV-seropositive.

The chain carries TRBV15 and TRBJ1-1; no definite D call. The CDR3 covers 12 residues. The germline V gene has CDR1 LNHNV and CDR2 YYDKDF (reference sequence). Trimming took off 0 bases at V and 7 bases at J, with 6 bases between the two ends. The CDR3 is CATSREGGEAFF. CDR3 nucleotides: TGTGCCACCAGCAGAGAGGGCGGTGAAGCTTTCTTT.

The chain joins TRBV7-9 to TRBJ1-2; D is perhaps TRBD1 (5 bases). Trimming removed 5 bases from V and 4 bases from J, with 20 bases in between. Germline V gene sequence: CDR1 SEHNR, CDR2 FQNEAQ (reference sequence). The CDR3 is 16 residues long. CDR3 sequence (DNA): TGTGCCAGCAGCCGCCTCTTGGACACCTTAGTCTATGGCTACACCTTC. Translating it yields CASSRLLDTLVYGYTF.

This chain joins TRBV7-6 and TRBJ2-3; D perhaps matches TRBD1 (6 bases). The CDR3 sequence is 15 residues long. The germline V and J ends were trimmed by 1 base and 5 bases, with 13 bases remaining between them. Germline V CDR1 and CDR2: SGHVS, FNYEAQ. The DNA for the CDR3 is TGTGCCAGCAGCTTAGGGACAGTTTGGGGAGATACGCAGTATTTT. It specifies CASSLGTVWGDTQYF.

The chain employs TRBV7-8 and TRBJ2-2; the D gene is possibly TRBD2 (6 bases). Germline CDR1 reads SGHVS; CDR2 reads FQNEAQ. The CDR3 runs 15 residues. The V end was cut by 4 bases, the J end by 6 bases, with 15 bases between. CDR3 in DNA: TGTGCCAGCAGCTGGACTACAGGTCCGGCCGGGGAGCTGTTTTTT. Protein: CASSWTTGPAGELFF.

This chain joins TRBV7-3 and TRBJ2-5; 9 bases are shared with TRBD1. In germline, CDR1 is SGHTA, CDR2 FQGTGA. The CDR3 loop spans 13 amino acids. V shed 2 bases and J 9 bases; nucleotides not matched to a gene: 4. CDR3 nucleotide sequence: TGTGCCAGCAGCTTAGGGACAGGGAGGCCCCAGTACTTC. Translated, it gives CASSLGTGRPQYF.

V gene TRBV5-1 combines with J gene TRBJ2-2, with D uncertain. This CDR3 spans 14 amino acids. In germline, CDR1 is SGHRS, CDR2 YFSETQ. Trimming cost V 4 bases and J 5 bases, with 12 bases left between them. The chain's CDR3 is CASSLKTETGELFF. Written as DNA, the CDR3 is TGCGCCAGCAGCCTCAAGACGGAGACCGGGGAGCTGTTTTTT.

The chain links TRBV19 to TRBJ1-1; D gene uncertain. Germline lookup yields CDR1 LNHDA and CDR2 SQIVND (reference sequence). This CDR3 comprises 12 residues. The V end was cut by 5 bases, the J end by 8 bases, with 12 bases between. CDR3 loop: CASSFGRSEAFF. The CDR3 coding sequence is TGTGCCAGTAGTTTCGGCAGGAGCGAAGCTTTCTTT.